Here is one T cell receptor (beta chain) with its context. Given a much more abundant clone one base away, this may be a read error. TCRdb passed the multiplex PCR reads through MiXCR, listing each CDR3 protein once. The sample lists more than 200,000 distinct CDR3 sequences, about 30% occurring once. The CDR3 consists of 13 residues. Germline V gene lookup returns CDR1 KGHDR and CDR2 SFDVKD. Trimming stripped 3 bases from V and 4 bases from J, with 8 bases between. This specimen comes from a study of breast tumors, draining lymph nodes, adjacent tissues. Axillary draining lymph nodes of breast cancer patients supplied the node samples.

This TCR came from a female donor with breast cancer. Some clones in this sample may be carry-over from other donors' samples. The sample taken for sequencing was axillary lymph node tissue. V and J are TRBV24-1 and TRBJ1-1, with D hard to call. As DNA, the CDR3 is TGTGCCACCAGTGATCTCAAGGGCACTGAAGCTTTCTTT. Encoded protein: CATSDLKGTEAFF.